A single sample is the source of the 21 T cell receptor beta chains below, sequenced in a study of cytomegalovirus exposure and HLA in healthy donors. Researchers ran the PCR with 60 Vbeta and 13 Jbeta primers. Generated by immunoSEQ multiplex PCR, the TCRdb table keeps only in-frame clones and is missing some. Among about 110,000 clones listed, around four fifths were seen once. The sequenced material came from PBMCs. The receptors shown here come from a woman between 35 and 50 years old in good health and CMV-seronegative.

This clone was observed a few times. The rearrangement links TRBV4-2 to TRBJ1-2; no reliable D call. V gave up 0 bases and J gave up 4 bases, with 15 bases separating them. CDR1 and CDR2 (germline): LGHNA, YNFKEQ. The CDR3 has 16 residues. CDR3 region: CASSQDLVGNFYGYTF. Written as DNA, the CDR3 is TGTGCCAGCAGCCAAGATCTGGTCGGGAATTTCTATGGCTACACCTTC.

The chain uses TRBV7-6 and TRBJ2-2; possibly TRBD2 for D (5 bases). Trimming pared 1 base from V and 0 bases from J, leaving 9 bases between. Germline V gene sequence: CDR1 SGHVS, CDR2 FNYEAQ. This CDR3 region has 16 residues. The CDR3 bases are TGTGCCAGCAGCTTAGGGCCGGGAACGAACACCGGGGAGCTGTTTTTT. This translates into CASSLGPGTNTGELFF.

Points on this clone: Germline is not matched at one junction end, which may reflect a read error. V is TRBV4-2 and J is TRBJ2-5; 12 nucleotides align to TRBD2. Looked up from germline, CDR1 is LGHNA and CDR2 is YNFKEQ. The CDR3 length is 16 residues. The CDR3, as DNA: TGTGCCAGCAACCAAGAGCTAGCGGGAGGGGCCGAGACCCAGTACTTC. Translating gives CASNQELAGGAETQYF.

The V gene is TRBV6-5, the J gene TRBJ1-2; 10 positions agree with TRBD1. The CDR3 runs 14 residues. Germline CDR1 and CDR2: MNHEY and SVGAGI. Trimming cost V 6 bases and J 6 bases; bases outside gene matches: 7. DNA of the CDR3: TGTGCCAGCAGCCGACGACAGGGGGCGGATGGCTACACCTTC. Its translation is CASSRRQGADGYTF.

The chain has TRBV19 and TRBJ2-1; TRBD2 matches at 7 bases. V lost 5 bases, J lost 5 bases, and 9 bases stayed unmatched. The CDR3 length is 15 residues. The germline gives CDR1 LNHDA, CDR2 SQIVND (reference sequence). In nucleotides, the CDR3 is TGTGCCAGTAGTGAAACCGCCCTAGCGGACAATGAGCAGTTCTTC. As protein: CASSETALADNEQFF.

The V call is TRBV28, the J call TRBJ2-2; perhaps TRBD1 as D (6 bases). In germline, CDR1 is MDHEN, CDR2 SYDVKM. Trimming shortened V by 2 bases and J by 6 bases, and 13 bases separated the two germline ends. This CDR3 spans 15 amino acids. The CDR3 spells CASSLPRGVPGELFF. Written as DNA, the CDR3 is TGTGCCAGCAGTTTACCCAGGGGAGTACCCGGGGAGCTGTTTTTT.

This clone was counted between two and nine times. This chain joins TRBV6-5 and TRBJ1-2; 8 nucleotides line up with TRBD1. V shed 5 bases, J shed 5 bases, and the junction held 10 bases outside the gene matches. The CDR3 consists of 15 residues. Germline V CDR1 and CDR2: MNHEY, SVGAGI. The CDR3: CASSGTQGTGYGYTF. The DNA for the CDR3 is TGTGCCAGCAGTGGCACACAAGGGACAGGATATGGCTACACCTTC.

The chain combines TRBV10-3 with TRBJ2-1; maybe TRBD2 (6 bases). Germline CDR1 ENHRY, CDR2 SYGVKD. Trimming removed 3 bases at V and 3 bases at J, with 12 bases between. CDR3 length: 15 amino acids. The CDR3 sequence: CAISDGGGNYNEQFF. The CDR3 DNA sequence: TGTGCCATCAGTGATGGTGGGGGGAACTACAATGAGCAGTTCTTC.

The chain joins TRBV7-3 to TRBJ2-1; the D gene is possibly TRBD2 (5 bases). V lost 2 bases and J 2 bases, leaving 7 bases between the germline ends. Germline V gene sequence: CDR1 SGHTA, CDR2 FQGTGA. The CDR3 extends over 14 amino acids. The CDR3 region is CASSLDGTYNEQFF. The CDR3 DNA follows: TGTGCCAGCAGCTTAGACGGGACCTACAATGAGCAGTTCTTC.

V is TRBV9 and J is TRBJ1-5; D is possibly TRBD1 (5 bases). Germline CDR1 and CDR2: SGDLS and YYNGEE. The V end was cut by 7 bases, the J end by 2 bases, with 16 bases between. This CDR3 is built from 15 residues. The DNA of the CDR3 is TGTGCCAGCTCCTATGACCCGACAGGCAATCAGCCCCAGCATTTT. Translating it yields CASSYDPTGNQPQHF.

DNA for the CDR3: TGTGCCAGCAGCCCTGACCCACAGGGTTATGGCTACACCTTC. Translation gives CASSPDPQGYGYTF. The chain uses TRBV7-2 and TRBJ1-2, with a possible D match to TRBD1 (6 bases). Trimming removed 5 bases from V and 5 bases from J, with 15 bases in between. Germline CDR1 and CDR2: SGHTA and FQGNSA. CDR3 length: 14 amino acids.

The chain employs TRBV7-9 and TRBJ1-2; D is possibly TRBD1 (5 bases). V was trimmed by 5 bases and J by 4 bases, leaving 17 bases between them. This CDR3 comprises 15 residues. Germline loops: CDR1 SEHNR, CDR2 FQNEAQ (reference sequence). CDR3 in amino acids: CASSTPRGGVYGYTF. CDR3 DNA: TGTGCCAGCAGCACGCCTCGCGGGGGAGTCTATGGCTACACCTTC.

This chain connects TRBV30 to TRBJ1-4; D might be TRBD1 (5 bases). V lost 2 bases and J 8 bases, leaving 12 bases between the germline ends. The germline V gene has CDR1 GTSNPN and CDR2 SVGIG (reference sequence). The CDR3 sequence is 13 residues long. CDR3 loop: CAWSKGLSEKLFF. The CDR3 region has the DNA TGTGCCTGGAGTAAGGGGCTCAGCGAAAAACTGTTTTTT.

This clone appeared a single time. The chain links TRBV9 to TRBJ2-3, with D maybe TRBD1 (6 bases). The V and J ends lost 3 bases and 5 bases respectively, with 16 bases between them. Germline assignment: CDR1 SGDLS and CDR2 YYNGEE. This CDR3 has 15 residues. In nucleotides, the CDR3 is TGTGCCAGCAGCGGAGAGGACCGAGGGGGAGATACGCAGTATTTT. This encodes CASSGEDRGGDTQYF.

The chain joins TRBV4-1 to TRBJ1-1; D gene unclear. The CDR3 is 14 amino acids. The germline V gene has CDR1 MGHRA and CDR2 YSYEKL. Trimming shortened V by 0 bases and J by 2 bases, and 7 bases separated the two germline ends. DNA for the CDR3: TGCGCCAGCAGCCAAGAGCGGGCCAACACTGAAGCTTTCTTT. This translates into CASSQERANTEAFF.

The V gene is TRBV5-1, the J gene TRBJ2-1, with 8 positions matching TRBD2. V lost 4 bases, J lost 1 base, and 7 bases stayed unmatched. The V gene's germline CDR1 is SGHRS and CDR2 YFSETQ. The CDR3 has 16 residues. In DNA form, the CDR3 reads TGCGCCAGCAGCATCCGAAGCGGGAGTTCCTACAATGAGCAGTTCTTC. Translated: CASSIRSGSSYNEQFF.

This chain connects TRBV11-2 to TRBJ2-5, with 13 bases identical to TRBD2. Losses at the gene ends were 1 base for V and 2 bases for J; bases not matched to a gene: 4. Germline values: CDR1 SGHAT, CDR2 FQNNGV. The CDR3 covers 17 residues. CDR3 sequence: CASSLVGLAGTQETQYF. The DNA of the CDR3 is TGTGCCAGCAGCTTAGTGGGACTAGCGGGGACACAAGAGACCCAGTACTTC.

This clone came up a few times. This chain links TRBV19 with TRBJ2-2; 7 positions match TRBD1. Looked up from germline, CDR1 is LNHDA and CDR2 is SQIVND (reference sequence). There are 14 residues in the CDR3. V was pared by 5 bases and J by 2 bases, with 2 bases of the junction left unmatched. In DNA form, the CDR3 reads TGTGCCAGTAGTTGGGACAGCAACACCGGGGAGCTGTTTTTT. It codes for CASSWDSNTGELFF. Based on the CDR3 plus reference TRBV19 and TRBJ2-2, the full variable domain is DGGITQSPKYLFRKEGQNVTLSCEQNLNHDAMYWYRQDPGQGLRLIYYSQIVNDFQKGDIAEGYSVSREKKESFPLTVTSAQKNPTAFYLCASSWDSNTGELFFGEGSRLTVL.

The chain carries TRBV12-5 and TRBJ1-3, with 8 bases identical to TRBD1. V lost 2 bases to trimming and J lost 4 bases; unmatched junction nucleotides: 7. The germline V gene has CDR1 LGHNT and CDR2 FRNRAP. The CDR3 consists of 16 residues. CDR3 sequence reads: CASGLWGRGQGNTIYF. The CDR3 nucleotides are TGTGCTAGTGGTTTGTGGGGCAGGGGGCAAGGAAACACCATATATTTT.

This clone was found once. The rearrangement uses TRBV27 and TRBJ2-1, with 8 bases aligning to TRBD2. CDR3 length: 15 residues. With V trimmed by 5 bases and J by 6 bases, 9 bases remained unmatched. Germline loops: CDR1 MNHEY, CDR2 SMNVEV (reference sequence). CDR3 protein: CASSPRGGPSNEQFF. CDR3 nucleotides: TGTGCCAGCAGTCCCCGGGGGGGCCCAAGCAATGAGCAGTTCTTC.

The CDR3 DNA reads as TGTGCCAGCAGTGCTAGCGGGAATTACAATGAGCAGTTCTTC. Translated: CASSASGNYNEQFF. This chain joins TRBV2 and TRBJ2-1, with TRBD2 matching 9 bases. Germline CDR1 SNHLY, CDR2 FYNNEI. CDR3 length: 14 residues. The V and J ends lost 4 bases and 4 bases, in that order; junction bases with no gene match: 2.